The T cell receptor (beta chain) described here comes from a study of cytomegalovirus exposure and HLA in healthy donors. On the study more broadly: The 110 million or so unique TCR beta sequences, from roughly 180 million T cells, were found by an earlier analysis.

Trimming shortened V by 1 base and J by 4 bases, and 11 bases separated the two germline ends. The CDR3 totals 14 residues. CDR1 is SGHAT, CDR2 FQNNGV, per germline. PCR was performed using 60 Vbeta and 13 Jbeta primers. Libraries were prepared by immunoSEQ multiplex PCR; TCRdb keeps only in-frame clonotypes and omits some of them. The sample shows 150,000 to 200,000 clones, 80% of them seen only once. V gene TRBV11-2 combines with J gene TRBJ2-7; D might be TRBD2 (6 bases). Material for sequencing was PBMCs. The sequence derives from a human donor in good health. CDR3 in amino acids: CASSLGQGGYEQYF. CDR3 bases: TGTGCCAGCAGCTTAGGTCAGGGAGGTTACGAGCAGTACTTC.